Presented here are 9 T cell receptor beta chains from one specimen sequenced in a study of blood T cell repertoires in COVID-19. Sequencing used immunoSEQ multiplex PCR; TCRdb keeps in-frame clones, though not all of them. The table has tens of thousands of clones, about 83% seen once. Sequencing used peripheral blood. The receptors were sampled from a man in his fifties with COVID-19, enrolled during active disease.

The rearrangement uses TRBV27 and TRBJ2-7; 8 bases agree with TRBD1. Germline V lookup: CDR1 MNHEY, CDR2 SMNVEV (reference sequence). The CDR3 extends over 15 amino acids. J lost 2 bases, V lost 5 bases, and 8 bases had no gene match. In DNA, the CDR3 is TGTGCCAGCAGTATCGGCAGGGGGCTACCCTACGAGCAGTACTTC. Translation: CASSIGRGLPYEQYF.

The chain is built from TRBV11-2 and TRBJ2-5; 15 bases align to TRBD2. The germline CDR1 and CDR2 sequences are SGHAT and FQNNGV. V lost 1 base, J lost 4 bases, and 7 bases stayed unmatched. CDR3 length equals 18 residues. The CDR3 spells CASSLGGLAGGTGETQYF. The DNA for the CDR3 is TGTGCCAGCAGCTTAGGGGGACTAGCGGGAGGAACGGGAGAGACCCAGTACTTC.

CDR3 sequence: CASSEGRGPTDTEAFF. For the CDR3, the DNA is TGTGCCAGCAGTGAAGGCCGGGGTCCGACGGACACTGAAGCTTTCTTT. The chain is built from TRBV2 and TRBJ1-1; D is uncertain. Trimming shortened V by 1 base and J by 3 bases, and 15 bases separated the two germline ends. The V gene's germline CDR1 is SNHLY and CDR2 FYNNEI. The CDR3 spans 16 residues.

This clone came up a few times. This sample also contains other DNA sequences that code for the same CDR3. The chain links TRBV4-1 to TRBJ2-3; D not certain. Looked up from germline, CDR1 is MGHRA and CDR2 is YSYEKL. The CDR3 has 14 residues. Trimming took 2 bases from V and 1 from J, leaving 7 bases between them. The CDR3 protein is CASSQSYGTDTQYF. As DNA, the CDR3 is TGCGCCAGCAGCCAAAGCTACGGCACAGATACGCAGTATTTT.

This chain uses TRBV29-1 with TRBJ2-1, with TRBD2 as a possible D gene (5 bases). V shed 7 bases and J shed 0 bases, with 16 bases lying between them. The germline V gene has CDR1 SQVTM and CDR2 ANQGSEA. The CDR3 consists of 15 residues. The CDR3 nucleotides read TGCAGCGCGGCAAACAGCGGAGACTCCTACAATGAGCAGTTCTTC. Its translation: CSAANSGDSYNEQFF.

This chain links TRBV5-1 with TRBJ2-7; 8 bases agree with TRBD1. This CDR3 region has 15 residues. Per germline, CDR1 SGHRS and CDR2 YFSETQ. V lost 3 bases, J lost 6 bases, and 11 bases stayed unmatched. The CDR3 nucleotides read TGCGCCAGCAGCTCCGGACAGGGTCCTACGCGCGAGCAGTACTTC. It yields the protein CASSSGQGPTREQYF.

The chain couples TRBV6-5 to TRBJ1-6; 9 bases map to TRBD1. The length of the CDR3 is 15 residues. J gave up 6 bases and V 2 bases, and 2 bases lay outside the gene matches. Looked up from germline, CDR1 is MNHEY and CDR2 is SVGAGI. CDR3: CASSYLTGGNSPLHF. CDR3 in DNA: TGTGCCAGCAGTTACCTGACAGGGGGTAATTCACCCCTCCACTTT.

The chain joins TRBV19 to TRBJ2-5; 7 nucleotides line up with TRBD2. V was clipped by 3 bases and J by 4 bases; unmatched bases: 11. Germline V gene lookup returns CDR1 LNHDA and CDR2 SQIVND (reference sequence). The CDR3 spans 16 residues. DNA of the CDR3: TGTGCCAGTAGTATGGGGGTGCGCGGGAGAAGAGAGACCCAGTACTTC. Its protein is CASSMGVRGRRETQYF. The whole variable domain, filled in from reference TRBV19 and TRBJ2-5, reads DGGITQSPKYLFRKEGQNVTLSCEQNLNHDAMYWYRQDPGQGLRLIYYSQIVNDFQKGDIAEGYSVSREKKESFPLTVTSAQKNPTAFYLCASSMGVRGRRETQYFGPGTRLLVL.

V is TRBV6-5 and J is TRBJ1-6; 7 nucleotides agree with TRBD1. V gave up 6 bases and J gave up 10 bases; unmatched junction bases: 9. This CDR3 comprises 14 residues. The V gene's germline CDR1 is MNHEY and CDR2 SVGAGI. The CDR3 bases are TGTGCCAGCAGAACCGGGAGGGGGCAGTCACCCCTCCACTTT. This translates into CASRTGRGQSPLHF.